This TCR beta chain stems from a study of CD8 T cells in ankylosing spondylitis. TCRdb re-derived calls from the 5' RACE reads in MiXCR, one entry per CDR3 protein. This table has about 240,000 distinct CDR3 sequences, roughly 10% appearing once. The CDR3 runs 15 residues. Germline V gene lookup returns CDR1 SGHAT and CDR2 FQNNGV. Trimming cost V 5 bases and J 4 bases, with 14 bases left between them. This clonotype was found a few times. J is TRBJ2-2 and V is TRBV11-2; the D gene is possibly TRBD1 (7 bases). This sequence originates from a male donor with ankylosing spondylitis or in good health (not recorded which). The specimen sequenced was blood, either unsorted or a sorted T cell fraction (not recorded which). In nucleotides, the CDR3 is TGTGCCAGCAGCGCCGCAGGGGGGATCACCGGGGAGCTGTTTTTT. This encodes CASSAAGGITGELFF.